The 32 T cell receptor beta chains below were found in one sample sequenced in a study of memory CD4+ T cells and cytomegalovirus serostatus. The sort gate was single viable CD3+CD4+CD8-CD45RO+ cells for memory CD4+ T cells. The table came from immunoSEQ multiplex PCR; TCRdb's copy has only in-frame clones and leaves some out. Here the sample spans 50,000 to 65,000 clones, about 73% being singletons. Sequenced sample: memory CD4+ T cells from blood. The receptors originated from an adult in good health and CMV-seropositive.

By proportion, this clone is large (0.1 to 1%). J is TRBJ2-3 and V is TRBV2; 7 bases line up with TRBD2. CDR1 and CDR2 from the germline V gene are SNHLY and FYNNEI. The CDR3 is 13 amino acids. J gave up 2 bases and V 10 bases, and 6 bases lay outside the gene matches. CDR3: CATGREYTDTQYF. The CDR3 coding sequence is TGTGCCACAGGGCGGGAGTACACAGATACGCAGTATTTT.

The chain has TRBV6-4 and TRBJ2-2; D call uncertain. The CDR3 covers 13 residues. V was clipped by 5 bases and J by 3 bases, with 7 bases between them. Germline CDR1 MRHNA, CDR2 SNTAGT. CDR3 protein: CASSLSDTGELFF. The CDR3, as DNA: TGTGCCAGCAGTCTCAGTGACACCGGGGAGCTGTTTTTT.

The chain recombines TRBV7-2 with TRBJ2-2, with D hard to call. CDR1 is SGHTA and CDR2 is FQGNSA in the germline V gene. CDR3 length equals 13 residues. Trimming shortened V by 4 bases and J by 6 bases, and 9 bases separated the two germline ends. The CDR3 is CASSSYSSGELFF. Written as DNA, the CDR3 is TGTGCCAGCAGCTCCTACTCGTCCGGGGAGCTGTTTTTT. The full variable domain, its missing parts supplied by reference TRBV7-2 and TRBJ2-2, is GAGVSQSPSNKVTEKGKDVELRCDPISGHTALYWYRQSLGQGLEFLIYFQGNSAPDKSGLPSDRFSAERTGGSVSTLTIQRTQQEDSAVYLCASSSYSSGELFFGEGSRLTVL.

The J gene is TRBJ2-1, the V gene TRBV4-3; D unresolved. The V gene lost 2 bases and the J gene lost 0 bases, with 14 bases spanning the gap. This CDR3 is built from 17 residues. Germline V gives CDR1 LGHNA, CDR2 YSLEER. The CDR3 sequence is CASSQTDSSRSYNEQFF. The CDR3 bases are TGCGCCAGCAGCCAAACAGACTCCTCCCGCTCCTACAATGAGCAGTTCTTC.

V usage is TRBV10-3 and J usage is TRBJ2-7, with D perhaps matching TRBD2 (6 bases). The CDR3 loop spans 14 amino acids. The germline gives CDR1 ENHRY, CDR2 SYGVKD. Trimming took 3 bases from V and 3 from J, leaving 12 bases between them. This chain's CDR3 is CAISDGGTYYEQYV. In DNA, the CDR3 is TGTGCCATCAGTGATGGCGGGACGTACTACGAGCAGTACGTC.

The chain couples TRBV7-8 to TRBJ2-1, with 12 bases aligning to TRBD2. V shed 7 bases, J shed 13 bases, and the junction held 17 bases outside the gene matches. This CDR3 is built from 16 residues. Germline V lookup: CDR1 SGHVS, CDR2 FQNEAQ. In DNA form, the CDR3 reads TGTGCCAGCAACAAAAATCGGGCTAGCGGGAGGGACAAACAGTTCTTC. Protein: CASNKNRASGRDKQFF.

Only one count was recorded for this clone. The chain uses TRBV18 and TRBJ2-3, with 7 bases fitting TRBD2. CDR1 and CDR2 from the germline V gene are KGHSH and LQKENI. V shed 2 bases, J shed 5 bases, and the junction held 7 bases outside the gene matches. The CDR3 length is 15 residues. CDR3 DNA: TGTGCCAGCTCACCAGAGGGAGGGCCAGGAGATACGCAGTATTTT. Residues: CASSPEGGPGDTQYF.

This chain links TRBV9 with TRBJ1-2, with D hard to call. This CDR3 is 13 amino acids long. With 6 bases removed from V and 1 base from J, the gap between germline ends came to 10 bases. Looked up from germline, CDR1 is SGDLS and CDR2 is YYNGEE. The CDR3 nucleotides are TGTGCCAGCACCCCGAACTATAACTATGGCTACACCTTC. Translated, it gives CASTPNYNYGYTF.

The V call is TRBV20-1, the J call TRBJ2-7; D remains ambiguous. The germline V gene has CDR1 DFQATT and CDR2 SNEGSKA (reference sequence). The germline V and J ends were trimmed by 3 bases and 2 bases, with 5 bases remaining between them. This CDR3 is built from 11 residues. The CDR3 DNA is TGCAGTGCTAGGATTGCCTACGAGCAGTACTTC. It codes for CSARIAYEQYF.

The gene calls are TRBV30 and TRBJ1-1; D perhaps matches TRBD1 (6 bases). The V end lost 2 bases, the J end lost 7 bases, and 23 bases lay between the germline ends. From germline, CDR1 is GTSNPN and CDR2 SVGIG (reference sequence). The CDR3 consists of 16 residues. CDR3: CAWSHISTGQTYEAFF. DNA of the CDR3: TGTGCCTGGAGTCATATTTCGACAGGCCAAACTTATGAAGCTTTCTTT.

This chain joins TRBV19 and TRBJ1-2; D is uncertain. The CDR3 covers 14 residues. Germline values: CDR1 LNHDA, CDR2 SQIVND (reference sequence). Trimming stripped 5 bases from V and 4 bases from J, with 14 bases between. The DNA of the CDR3 is TGTGCCAGTAGTCCGGAATGGACGGGCTATGGCTACACCTTC. Protein sequence: CASSPEWTGYGYTF.

Written as DNA, the CDR3 is TGTGCCAGCAGCCAACCCGGATGGGGGTCAGATACGCAGTATTTT. Translation: CASSQPGWGSDTQYF. V gene TRBV7-8 combines with J gene TRBJ2-3; D may match TRBD1 or TRBD2 (5 bases each). The V end was cut by 5 bases, the J end by 4 bases, with 16 bases between. The CDR3 spans 15 residues. Germline-derived CDR1 and CDR2 are SGHVS and FQNEAQ. The full variable domain, rest sourced from reference TRBV7-8 and TRBJ2-3, is GAGVSQSPRYKVAKRGQDVALRCDPISGHVSLFWYQQALGQGPEFLTYFQNEAQLDKSGLPSDRFFAERPEGSVSTLKIQRTQQEDSAVYLCASSQPGWGSDTQYFGPGTRLTVL.

The gene calls are TRBV7-9 and TRBJ1-2; 8 positions match TRBD1. J lost 8 bases, V lost 3 bases, and 11 bases had no gene match. The germline V gene encodes CDR1 SEHNR and CDR2 FQNEAQ (reference sequence). The CDR3 has 15 amino acids. The CDR3 DNA follows: TGTGCCAGCAGCTTTCTGGGACAGGCCTTAGCGGGCTACACCTTC. Amino acid sequence: CASSFLGQALAGYTF.

This clone turned up a few times. The chain couples TRBV14 to TRBJ1-2; D possibly corresponds to TRBD1 (6 bases). Germline V CDR1 and CDR2: SGHDN, FVKESK. Trimming pared 3 bases from V and 4 bases from J, leaving 18 bases between. This CDR3 is built from 16 residues. CDR3 DNA: TGTGCCAGCAGCCAGGCCGGACGGGGGGCTGGCTATGGCTACACCTTC. Translation: CASSQAGRGAGYGYTF.

The J gene is TRBJ2-5, the V gene TRBV5-1, with TRBD2 matching 9 bases. With 4 bases clipped from V and 5 bases from J, the junction kept 9 bases outside the gene matches. CDR1 is SGHRS and CDR2 is YFSETQ in the germline V gene. The CDR3 loop spans 15 amino acids. The CDR3 DNA follows: TGCGCCAGCAGCCCCCGGGCTAGCGGGACTGAGACCCAGTACTTC. This translates into CASSPRASGTETQYF. Using reference TRBV5-1 and TRBJ2-5 for the parts outside the CDR3, the full variable domain is KAGVTQTPRYLIKTRGQQVTLSCSPISGHRSVSWYQQTPGQGLQFLFEYFSETQRNKGNFPGRFSGRQFSNSRSEMNVSTLELGDSALYLCASSPRASGTETQYFGPGTRLLVL.

This chain links TRBV4-3 with TRBJ2-1; D is unresolved. Germline CDR1 LGHNA, CDR2 YSLEER. This CDR3 is built from 16 residues. Between the trimmed V and J ends, which lost 0 bases and 5 bases, there was a span of 14 bases. The CDR3 region has the DNA TGCGCCAGCAGCCAAGATGGGGTCAGGCCGCACAATGAGCAGTTCTTC. Translation: CASSQDGVRPHNEQFF.

This chain links TRBV28 with TRBJ1-1; D not certain. The CDR3 has 12 amino acids. The V gene lost 5 bases and the J gene lost 13 bases, with 17 bases spanning the gap. Germline CDR1 MDHEN, CDR2 SYDVKM. CDR3 in amino acids: CASSRARRASFF. The CDR3 DNA sequence: TGTGCCAGCAGTCGGGCGCGGAGGGCGAGTTTCTTT. Looking up the rest from reference TRBV28 and TRBJ1-1 gives the full variable domain: DVKVTQSSRYLVKRTGEKVFLECVQDMDHENMFWYRQDPGLGLRLIYFSYDVKMKEKGDIPEGYSVSREKKERFSLILESASTNQTSMYLCASSRARRASFFGQGTRLTVV.

The chain uses TRBV7-2 and TRBJ1-3, with a weak D call TRBD1 (6 bases). This CDR3 has 13 amino acids. Germline CDR1 is SGHTA and CDR2 is FQGNSA. The V and J ends lost 6 bases and 4 bases respectively, with 10 bases between them. DNA of the CDR3: TGTGCCAGCAGTCGAGGACAGGGAAACACCATATATTTT. Protein: CASSRGQGNTIYF.

This chain uses TRBV10-3 with TRBJ2-7; D perhaps matches TRBD1 (5 bases). Per the germline V gene, CDR1 is ENHRY and CDR2 is SYGVKD. The CDR3 runs to 14 residues. V was shortened by 6 bases and J by 3 bases, with 15 bases between the two germline ends. The CDR3 sequence is CAIRKGVDRYEQYF. The CDR3 nucleotides read TGTGCCATCAGAAAAGGGGTGGACCGCTACGAGCAGTACTTC.

J is TRBJ2-7 and V is TRBV6-5, with 9 bases identical to TRBD2. This CDR3 contains 15 residues. Trimming cost V 11 bases and J 4 bases; bases outside gene matches: 15. Germline-derived CDR1 and CDR2 are MNHEY and SVGAGI. The CDR3 region is CAAMRSAGGGYEQYF. CDR3 DNA sequence: TGTGCCGCCATGAGGTCAGCGGGAGGTGGGTACGAGCAGTACTTC.

The table lists this clone with a few counts. The chain's CDR3 is CASSDPGGADGELFF. The DNA for the CDR3 is TGCGCCAGCAGCGACCCAGGGGGCGCGGACGGGGAGCTGTTTTTT. V usage is TRBV5-1 and J usage is TRBJ2-2; 8 bases line up with TRBD1. Germline trimming cut 4 bases from V and 7 bases from J; bases unmatched to any gene: 9. Germline V gene lookup returns CDR1 SGHRS and CDR2 YFSETQ. The CDR3 has 15 residues.

This chain uses TRBV4-1 with TRBJ1-4; D not certain. Between the trimmed V and J ends, which lost 1 base and 2 bases, there was a span of 14 bases. CDR1 and CDR2 from the germline V gene are MGHRA and YSYEKL. The CDR3 runs 17 residues. DNA of the CDR3: TGCGCCAGCAGCCAAGCTGTCCGGGAGTCGACTAATGAAAAACTGTTTTTT. This gives the protein CASSQAVRESTNEKLFF.

The chain joins TRBV7-2 to TRBJ2-7; the match to TRBD2 covers 12 bases. From germline, CDR1 is SGHTA and CDR2 FQGNSA. CDR3 length: 19 amino acids. V trimming: 0 bases; J trimming: 0 bases; junction bases outside the gene matches: 9. Here the CDR3 DNA reads TGTGCCAGCAGCTTAGCCCTAGGGACTAGCGGGTTTAACTCCTACGAGCAGTACTTC. Translation: CASSLALGTSGFNSYEQYF. The complete variable domain, with remaining parts taken from reference TRBV7-2 and TRBJ2-7, reads GAGVSQSPSNKVTEKGKDVELRCDPISGHTALYWYRQSLGQGLEFLIYFQGNSAPDKSGLPSDRFSAERTGGSVSTLTIQRTQQEDSAVYLCASSLALGTSGFNSYEQYFGPGTRLTVT.

The chain carries TRBV29-1 and TRBJ2-5; D may match TRBD1 or TRBD2 (6 bases each). The CDR3 totals 14 residues. Trimming stripped 6 bases from V and 4 bases from J, with 18 bases between. From germline, CDR1 is SQVTM and CDR2 ANQGSEA. The CDR3 loop reads CSVMTGLGGETQYF. The CDR3 DNA is TGCAGCGTGATGACAGGCTTGGGGGGAGAGACCCAGTACTTC.

The chain is built from TRBV18 and TRBJ2-3, with D unclear. The V end lost 2 bases, the J end lost 2 bases, and 2 bases lay between the germline ends. CDR3 size: 12 residues. CDR1 is KGHSH and CDR2 is LQKENI in the germline V gene. Written as DNA, the CDR3 is TGTGCCAGCTCACCAAACACAGATACGCAGTATTTT. It encodes CASSPNTDTQYF. The full variable domain, completed using reference TRBV18 and TRBJ2-3, is NAGVMQNPRHLVRRRGQEARLRCSPMKGHSHVYWYRQLPEEGLKFMVYLQKENIIDESGMPKERFSAEFPKEGPSILRIQQVVRGDSAAYFCASSPNTDTQYFGPGTRLTVL.

The rearrangement joins TRBV15 to TRBJ1-1; TRBD1 is a possible D gene (6 bases). Trimming removed 2 bases from V and 4 bases from J, with 8 bases in between. The germline CDR1 and CDR2 sequences are LNHNV and YYDKDF (reference sequence). The CDR3 extends over 13 amino acids. This CDR3 reads CATSRRGGTEAFF. The CDR3 region has the DNA TGTGCCACCAGCAGAAGGGGGGGCACTGAAGCTTTCTTT.

The chain couples TRBV30 to TRBJ2-7, with TRBD2 matching over 10 bases. Germline V gene sequence: CDR1 GTSNPN, CDR2 SVGIG (reference sequence). The CDR3 covers 13 residues. Trimming cost V 3 bases and J 9 bases; bases outside gene matches: 8. DNA of the CDR3: TGTGCCTGGAGAGGGCTAGCGGGAGTCCGGCAGTACTTC. Protein product: CAWRGLAGVRQYF.

The V call is TRBV30, the J call TRBJ1-5; maybe TRBD1 (5 bases). The CDR3 runs to 20 residues. Germline V CDR1 and CDR2: GTSNPN, SVGIG (reference sequence). V lost 0 bases and J lost 3, with 27 bases in between. CDR3 DNA: TGTGCCTGGAGTGTACAGGTGTCCGGGAGGGGCCGACCTTTCAATCAGCCCCAGCATTTT. Translated, it gives CAWSVQVSGRGRPFNQPQHF.

The V gene is TRBV28, the J gene TRBJ1-5; tentatively, D is TRBD1 (5 bases). Germline assignment: CDR1 MDHEN and CDR2 SYDVKM. The length of the CDR3 is 12 residues. Trimming left V 5 bases short and J 11 bases short, with 13 bases between. This CDR3 reads CASSEQAAAQHF. DNA for the CDR3: TGTGCCAGCAGTGAACAGGCAGCCGCCCAGCATTTT.

The rearrangement uses TRBV11-3 and TRBJ1-4; D gene ambiguous. In germline, CDR1 is SGHNT, CDR2 YENEEA. The CDR3 runs to 13 residues. CDR3 residues: CEQNPTTNEKLFF. DNA of the CDR3: TGTGAACAAAACCCCACAACTAATGAAAAACTGTTTTTT.

The genes are TRBV6-6 and TRBJ2-3; 12 nucleotides match TRBD2. V was pared by 2 bases and J by 3 bases, with 3 bases of the junction left unmatched. The CDR3 sequence is 16 residues long. Germline-derived CDR1 and CDR2 are MNHNY and SVGAGI (reference sequence). CDR3 in DNA: TGTGCCAGCAGTTACCAAGGACTAGCGGGGACAGATACGCAGTATTTT. Its translation: CASSYQGLAGTDTQYF.

The rearrangement uses TRBV4-3 and TRBJ1-2; a possible D gene is TRBD1 (5 bases). CDR1 is LGHNA, CDR2 YSLEER, per germline. The CDR3 is made up of 15 amino acids. Trimming stripped 4 bases from V and 1 base from J, with 13 bases between. The CDR3 DNA reads TGCGCCAGCAGCCCCCGGGACGGTGATAACTATGGCTACACCTTC. Protein product: CASSPRDGDNYGYTF.